Sequencing of this T cell receptor (beta chain) was carried out in a study of T-cell memory formation after mild COVID-19. Study results and limitations: CD8+ contracting clones occupied EMRA, while CD4+ ones occupied mainly CM and EM. There were some responding clones in pre-infection memory, which suggested that cross-reactive memory had joined.

On this clonotype: Its antigen is not identified.

Germline V gene lookup returns CDR1 SEHNR and CDR2 FQNEAQ (reference sequence). CDR3 length: 12 amino acids. The V gene end was trimmed by 8 bases and the J gene end by 4 bases; junction bases not matched to a gene: 2. Sample barcodes and UMIs were carried by the TCR alpha and TCR beta cDNA libraries that 5'RACE generated with constant-segment primers. TCRdb re-called the 5' RACE reads with MiXCR, one entry per CDR3 protein. The sample includes about 340,000 distinct CDR3 sequences, roughly 19% of them seen just once. The chain uses TRBV7-9 and TRBJ2-1; 7 nucleotides align to TRBD2. This receptor was identified in a man between 18 and 35 years old who had mild COVID-19 (a few samples of this study predate the infection). Cell type and time point are not known. The specimen sequenced was PBMCs or a T cell subset sorted from them (not recorded which). DNA of the CDR3: TGTGCCAGCCAGCGGGGATACAATGAGCAGTTCTTC. This sequence encodes CASQRGYNEQFF.